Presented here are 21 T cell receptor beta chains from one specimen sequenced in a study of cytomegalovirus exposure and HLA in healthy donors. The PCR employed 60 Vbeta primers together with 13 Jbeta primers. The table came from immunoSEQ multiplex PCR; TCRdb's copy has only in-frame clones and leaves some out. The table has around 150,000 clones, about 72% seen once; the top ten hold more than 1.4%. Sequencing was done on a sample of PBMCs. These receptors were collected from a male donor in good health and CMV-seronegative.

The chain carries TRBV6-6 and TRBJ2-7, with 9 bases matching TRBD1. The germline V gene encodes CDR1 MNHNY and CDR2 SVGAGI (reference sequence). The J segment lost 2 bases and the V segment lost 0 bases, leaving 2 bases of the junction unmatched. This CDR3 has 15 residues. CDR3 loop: CASSYSGQGPYEQYF. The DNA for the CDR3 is TGTGCCAGCAGTTACTCGGGACAGGGACCCTACGAGCAGTACTTC.

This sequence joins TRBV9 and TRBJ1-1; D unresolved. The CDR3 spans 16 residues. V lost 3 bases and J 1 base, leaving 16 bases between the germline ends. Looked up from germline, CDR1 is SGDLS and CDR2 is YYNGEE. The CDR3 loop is CASSGSLDEGNTEAFF. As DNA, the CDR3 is TGTGCCAGCAGCGGATCTCTCGACGAGGGGAACACTGAAGCTTTCTTT.

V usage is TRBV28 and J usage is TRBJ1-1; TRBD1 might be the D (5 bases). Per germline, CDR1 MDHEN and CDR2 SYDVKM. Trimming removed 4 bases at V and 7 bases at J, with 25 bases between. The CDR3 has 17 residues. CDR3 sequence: CASSSDWQGRQGSEAFF. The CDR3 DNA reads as TGTGCCAGCAGTTCGGATTGGCAGGGAAGGCAGGGCAGTGAAGCTTTCTTT.

CDR3 nucleotides: TGTGCCAGTAGTAGCGGGAGGGCCGACGAGCAGTTCTTC. Its protein is CASSSGRADEQFF. The chain is built from TRBV19 and TRBJ2-1; 9 bases fit TRBD2. The CDR3 runs to 13 residues. With 4 bases clipped from V and 10 bases from J, the junction kept 5 bases outside the gene matches. Germline V gene lookup returns CDR1 LNHDA and CDR2 SQIVND (reference sequence).

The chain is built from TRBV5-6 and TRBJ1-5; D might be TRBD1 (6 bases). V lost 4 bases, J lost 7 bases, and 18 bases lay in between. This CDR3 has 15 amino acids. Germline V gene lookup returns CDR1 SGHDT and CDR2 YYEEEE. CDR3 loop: CASSGSTGNGQPQHF. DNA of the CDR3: TGTGCCAGCAGCGGGTCCACAGGGAATGGCCAGCCCCAGCATTTT. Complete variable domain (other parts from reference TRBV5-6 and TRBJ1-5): DAGVTQSPTHLIKTRGQQVTLRCSPKSGHDTVSWYQQALGQGPQFIFQYYEEEERQRGNFPDRFSGHQFPNYSSELNVNALLLGDSALYLCASSGSTGNGQPQHFGDGTRLSIL.

The CDR3 region has the DNA TGTGCCAGCAGCTTTTTTACTAGCACAGATACGCAGTATTTT. Translated, it gives CASSFFTSTDTQYF. The V and J genes are TRBV7-3 and TRBJ2-3; D is ambiguous. Germline V gene lookup returns CDR1 SGHTA and CDR2 FQGTGA. This CDR3 is 14 amino acids long. V lost 3 bases, J lost 0 bases, and 7 bases lay in between.

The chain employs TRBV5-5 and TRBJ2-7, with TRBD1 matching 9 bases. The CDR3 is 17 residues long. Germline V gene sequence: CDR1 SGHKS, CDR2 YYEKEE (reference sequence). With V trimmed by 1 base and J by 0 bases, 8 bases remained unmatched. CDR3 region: CASSLNGWGQGSYEQYF. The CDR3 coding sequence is TGTGCCAGCAGCTTGAATGGGTGGGGACAGGGCTCCTACGAGCAGTACTTC.

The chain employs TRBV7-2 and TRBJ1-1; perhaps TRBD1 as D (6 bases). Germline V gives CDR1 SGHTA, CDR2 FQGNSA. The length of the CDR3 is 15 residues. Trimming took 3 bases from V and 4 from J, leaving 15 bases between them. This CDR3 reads CASSFLLTGSTEAFF. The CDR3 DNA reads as TGTGCCAGCAGCTTCCTCCTGACAGGATCCACTGAAGCTTTCTTT. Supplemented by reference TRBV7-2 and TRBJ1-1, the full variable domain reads GAGVSQSPSNKVTEKGKDVELRCDPISGHTALYWYRQSLGQGLEFLIYFQGNSAPDKSGLPSDRFSAERTGGSVSTLTIQRTQQEDSAVYLCASSFLLTGSTEAFFGQGTRLTVV.

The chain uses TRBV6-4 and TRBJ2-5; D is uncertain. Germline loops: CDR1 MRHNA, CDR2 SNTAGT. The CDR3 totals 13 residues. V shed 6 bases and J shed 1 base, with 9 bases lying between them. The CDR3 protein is CASRQRLQETQYF. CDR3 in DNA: TGTGCCAGCAGACAACGCCTCCAAGAGACCCAGTACTTC.

CDR3 residues: CASSGAANYGYTF. The CDR3 nucleotides are TGTGCCAGCAGTGGTGCAGCTAACTATGGCTACACCTTC. The rearrangement joins TRBV2 to TRBJ1-2, with D unresolved. This CDR3 has 13 amino acids. The V and J ends lost 4 bases and 0 bases respectively, with 6 bases between them. Germline V gives CDR1 SNHLY, CDR2 FYNNEI.

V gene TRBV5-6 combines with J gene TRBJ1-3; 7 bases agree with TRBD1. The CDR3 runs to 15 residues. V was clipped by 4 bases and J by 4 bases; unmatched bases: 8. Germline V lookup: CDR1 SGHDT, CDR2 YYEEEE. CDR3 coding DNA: TGTGCCAGCAGCCAAACGGGACAGCAAGGAAACACCATATATTTT. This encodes CASSQTGQQGNTIYF.

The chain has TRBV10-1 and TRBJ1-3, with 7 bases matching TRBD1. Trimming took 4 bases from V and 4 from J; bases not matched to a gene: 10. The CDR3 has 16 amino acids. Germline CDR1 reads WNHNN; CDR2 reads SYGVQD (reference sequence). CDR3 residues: CASSATDRNEGNTIYF. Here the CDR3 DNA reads TGCGCCAGCAGTGCTACGGACAGGAACGAAGGAAACACCATATATTTT.

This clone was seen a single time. CDR3 sequence: CASSSGQSNQPQHF. The CDR3 nucleotides read TGTGCCAGCAGTTCGGGACAGTCCAATCAGCCCCAGCATTTT. The rearrangement links TRBV6-6 to TRBJ1-5, with 7 bases lining up with TRBD1. V was clipped by 4 bases and J by 3 bases; unmatched bases: 3. Per germline, CDR1 MNHNY and CDR2 SVGAGI (reference sequence). The CDR3 loop spans 14 amino acids.

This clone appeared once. In DNA, the CDR3 is TGTGCCAGCAGTGAAGTGAACACCCCCGGGACTGAAGCTTTCTTT. Translating gives CASSEVNTPGTEAFF. The J gene is TRBJ1-1, the V gene TRBV2; D uncertain. The CDR3 has 15 residues. Germline V gene sequence: CDR1 SNHLY, CDR2 FYNNEI. V was shortened by 1 base and J by 5 bases, with 14 bases between the two germline ends.

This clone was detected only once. The CDR3 protein is CASSLVPESSYNSPLHF. DNA for the CDR3: TGTGCCAGCAGCTTGGTTCCCGAGAGCTCCTATAATTCACCCCTCCACTTT. The genes are TRBV5-5 and TRBJ1-6, with D uncertain. The germline V gene encodes CDR1 SGHKS and CDR2 YYEKEE (reference sequence). Deletions cut 0 bases from V and 0 bases from J, with 10 bases between. The CDR3 consists of 17 residues.

The CDR3 sequence: CASSGQGYGYTF. The CDR3 DNA sequence: TGTGCCAGCAGTGGGCAGGGGTATGGCTACACCTTC. The rearrangement uses TRBV6-1 and TRBJ1-2, with D possibly being TRBD1 (6 bases). With 4 bases removed from V and 5 bases from J, the gap between germline ends came to 8 bases. CDR3 size: 12 residues. From germline, CDR1 is MNHNS and CDR2 SASEGT.

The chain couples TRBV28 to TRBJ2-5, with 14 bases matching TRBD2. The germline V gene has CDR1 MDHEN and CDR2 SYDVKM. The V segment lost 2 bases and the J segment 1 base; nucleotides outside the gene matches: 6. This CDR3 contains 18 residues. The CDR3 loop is CASSLRGLAGGLQETQYF. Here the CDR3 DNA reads TGTGCCAGCAGTTTACGCGGACTAGCGGGAGGCCTCCAAGAGACCCAGTACTTC.

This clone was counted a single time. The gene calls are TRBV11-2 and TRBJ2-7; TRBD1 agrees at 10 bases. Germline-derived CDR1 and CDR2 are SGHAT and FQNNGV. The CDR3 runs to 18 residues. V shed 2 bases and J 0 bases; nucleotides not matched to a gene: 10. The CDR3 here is CASSLFSAGQGTSYEQYF. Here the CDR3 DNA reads TGTGCCAGCAGCTTATTCTCGGCGGGACAGGGGACCTCCTACGAGCAGTACTTC.

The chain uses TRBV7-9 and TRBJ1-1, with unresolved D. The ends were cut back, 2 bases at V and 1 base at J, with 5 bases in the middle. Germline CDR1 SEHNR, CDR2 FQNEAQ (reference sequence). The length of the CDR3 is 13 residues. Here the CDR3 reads CASSLFQNTEAFF. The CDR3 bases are TGTGCCAGCAGCTTATTTCAGAACACTGAAGCTTTCTTT.

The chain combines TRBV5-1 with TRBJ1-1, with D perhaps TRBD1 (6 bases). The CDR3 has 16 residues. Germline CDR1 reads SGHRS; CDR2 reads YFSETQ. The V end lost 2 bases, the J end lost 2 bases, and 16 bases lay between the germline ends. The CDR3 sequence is CASSLQGTVPNTEAFF. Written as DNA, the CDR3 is TGCGCCAGCAGCTTACAGGGCACGGTACCCAACACTGAAGCTTTCTTT.

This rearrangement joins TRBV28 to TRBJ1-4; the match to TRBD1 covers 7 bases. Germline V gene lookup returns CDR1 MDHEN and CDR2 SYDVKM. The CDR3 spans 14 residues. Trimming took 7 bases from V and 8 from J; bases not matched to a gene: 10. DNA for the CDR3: TGTGCCAGCACCATAGGGGGCACGCTCGAAAAACTGTTTTTT. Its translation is CASTIGGTLEKLFF.